This TCR beta chain was recorded in a study of blood T cell repertoires in COVID-19. Study-level information: Sites across the United States, Italy and Spain contributed samples from acute and convalescent COVID-19. Sample material is recorded as cDNA or gDNA derived from T cells, B-cell-depleted T cells, or PBMCs.

CDR3 length: 15 amino acids. Germline CDR1 and CDR2: LNHDA and SQIVND (reference sequence). V was clipped by 3 bases and J by 0 bases, with 10 bases between them. Per the original data handling: Estimated nucleated cell counts came from reference gene primer amplification. The data were produced by immunoSEQ multiplex PCR, yet TCRdb's version contains in-frame clones alone and is incomplete. D and trimming come from the DNA, and the V and J calls and clone size come from that table. Seen here are about 49,000 clones, over 80% observed once, and the top ten hold more than 1.5%. The sequenced material came from peripheral blood. V usage is TRBV19 and J usage is TRBJ2-3; D remains unclear. The clonotype was recovered from a man in his fifties with acute or convalescent COVID-19. DNA of the CDR3: TGTGCCAGTAGTATCTCAATCTATAGCACAGATACGCAGTATTTT. Protein sequence: CASSISIYSTDTQYF.